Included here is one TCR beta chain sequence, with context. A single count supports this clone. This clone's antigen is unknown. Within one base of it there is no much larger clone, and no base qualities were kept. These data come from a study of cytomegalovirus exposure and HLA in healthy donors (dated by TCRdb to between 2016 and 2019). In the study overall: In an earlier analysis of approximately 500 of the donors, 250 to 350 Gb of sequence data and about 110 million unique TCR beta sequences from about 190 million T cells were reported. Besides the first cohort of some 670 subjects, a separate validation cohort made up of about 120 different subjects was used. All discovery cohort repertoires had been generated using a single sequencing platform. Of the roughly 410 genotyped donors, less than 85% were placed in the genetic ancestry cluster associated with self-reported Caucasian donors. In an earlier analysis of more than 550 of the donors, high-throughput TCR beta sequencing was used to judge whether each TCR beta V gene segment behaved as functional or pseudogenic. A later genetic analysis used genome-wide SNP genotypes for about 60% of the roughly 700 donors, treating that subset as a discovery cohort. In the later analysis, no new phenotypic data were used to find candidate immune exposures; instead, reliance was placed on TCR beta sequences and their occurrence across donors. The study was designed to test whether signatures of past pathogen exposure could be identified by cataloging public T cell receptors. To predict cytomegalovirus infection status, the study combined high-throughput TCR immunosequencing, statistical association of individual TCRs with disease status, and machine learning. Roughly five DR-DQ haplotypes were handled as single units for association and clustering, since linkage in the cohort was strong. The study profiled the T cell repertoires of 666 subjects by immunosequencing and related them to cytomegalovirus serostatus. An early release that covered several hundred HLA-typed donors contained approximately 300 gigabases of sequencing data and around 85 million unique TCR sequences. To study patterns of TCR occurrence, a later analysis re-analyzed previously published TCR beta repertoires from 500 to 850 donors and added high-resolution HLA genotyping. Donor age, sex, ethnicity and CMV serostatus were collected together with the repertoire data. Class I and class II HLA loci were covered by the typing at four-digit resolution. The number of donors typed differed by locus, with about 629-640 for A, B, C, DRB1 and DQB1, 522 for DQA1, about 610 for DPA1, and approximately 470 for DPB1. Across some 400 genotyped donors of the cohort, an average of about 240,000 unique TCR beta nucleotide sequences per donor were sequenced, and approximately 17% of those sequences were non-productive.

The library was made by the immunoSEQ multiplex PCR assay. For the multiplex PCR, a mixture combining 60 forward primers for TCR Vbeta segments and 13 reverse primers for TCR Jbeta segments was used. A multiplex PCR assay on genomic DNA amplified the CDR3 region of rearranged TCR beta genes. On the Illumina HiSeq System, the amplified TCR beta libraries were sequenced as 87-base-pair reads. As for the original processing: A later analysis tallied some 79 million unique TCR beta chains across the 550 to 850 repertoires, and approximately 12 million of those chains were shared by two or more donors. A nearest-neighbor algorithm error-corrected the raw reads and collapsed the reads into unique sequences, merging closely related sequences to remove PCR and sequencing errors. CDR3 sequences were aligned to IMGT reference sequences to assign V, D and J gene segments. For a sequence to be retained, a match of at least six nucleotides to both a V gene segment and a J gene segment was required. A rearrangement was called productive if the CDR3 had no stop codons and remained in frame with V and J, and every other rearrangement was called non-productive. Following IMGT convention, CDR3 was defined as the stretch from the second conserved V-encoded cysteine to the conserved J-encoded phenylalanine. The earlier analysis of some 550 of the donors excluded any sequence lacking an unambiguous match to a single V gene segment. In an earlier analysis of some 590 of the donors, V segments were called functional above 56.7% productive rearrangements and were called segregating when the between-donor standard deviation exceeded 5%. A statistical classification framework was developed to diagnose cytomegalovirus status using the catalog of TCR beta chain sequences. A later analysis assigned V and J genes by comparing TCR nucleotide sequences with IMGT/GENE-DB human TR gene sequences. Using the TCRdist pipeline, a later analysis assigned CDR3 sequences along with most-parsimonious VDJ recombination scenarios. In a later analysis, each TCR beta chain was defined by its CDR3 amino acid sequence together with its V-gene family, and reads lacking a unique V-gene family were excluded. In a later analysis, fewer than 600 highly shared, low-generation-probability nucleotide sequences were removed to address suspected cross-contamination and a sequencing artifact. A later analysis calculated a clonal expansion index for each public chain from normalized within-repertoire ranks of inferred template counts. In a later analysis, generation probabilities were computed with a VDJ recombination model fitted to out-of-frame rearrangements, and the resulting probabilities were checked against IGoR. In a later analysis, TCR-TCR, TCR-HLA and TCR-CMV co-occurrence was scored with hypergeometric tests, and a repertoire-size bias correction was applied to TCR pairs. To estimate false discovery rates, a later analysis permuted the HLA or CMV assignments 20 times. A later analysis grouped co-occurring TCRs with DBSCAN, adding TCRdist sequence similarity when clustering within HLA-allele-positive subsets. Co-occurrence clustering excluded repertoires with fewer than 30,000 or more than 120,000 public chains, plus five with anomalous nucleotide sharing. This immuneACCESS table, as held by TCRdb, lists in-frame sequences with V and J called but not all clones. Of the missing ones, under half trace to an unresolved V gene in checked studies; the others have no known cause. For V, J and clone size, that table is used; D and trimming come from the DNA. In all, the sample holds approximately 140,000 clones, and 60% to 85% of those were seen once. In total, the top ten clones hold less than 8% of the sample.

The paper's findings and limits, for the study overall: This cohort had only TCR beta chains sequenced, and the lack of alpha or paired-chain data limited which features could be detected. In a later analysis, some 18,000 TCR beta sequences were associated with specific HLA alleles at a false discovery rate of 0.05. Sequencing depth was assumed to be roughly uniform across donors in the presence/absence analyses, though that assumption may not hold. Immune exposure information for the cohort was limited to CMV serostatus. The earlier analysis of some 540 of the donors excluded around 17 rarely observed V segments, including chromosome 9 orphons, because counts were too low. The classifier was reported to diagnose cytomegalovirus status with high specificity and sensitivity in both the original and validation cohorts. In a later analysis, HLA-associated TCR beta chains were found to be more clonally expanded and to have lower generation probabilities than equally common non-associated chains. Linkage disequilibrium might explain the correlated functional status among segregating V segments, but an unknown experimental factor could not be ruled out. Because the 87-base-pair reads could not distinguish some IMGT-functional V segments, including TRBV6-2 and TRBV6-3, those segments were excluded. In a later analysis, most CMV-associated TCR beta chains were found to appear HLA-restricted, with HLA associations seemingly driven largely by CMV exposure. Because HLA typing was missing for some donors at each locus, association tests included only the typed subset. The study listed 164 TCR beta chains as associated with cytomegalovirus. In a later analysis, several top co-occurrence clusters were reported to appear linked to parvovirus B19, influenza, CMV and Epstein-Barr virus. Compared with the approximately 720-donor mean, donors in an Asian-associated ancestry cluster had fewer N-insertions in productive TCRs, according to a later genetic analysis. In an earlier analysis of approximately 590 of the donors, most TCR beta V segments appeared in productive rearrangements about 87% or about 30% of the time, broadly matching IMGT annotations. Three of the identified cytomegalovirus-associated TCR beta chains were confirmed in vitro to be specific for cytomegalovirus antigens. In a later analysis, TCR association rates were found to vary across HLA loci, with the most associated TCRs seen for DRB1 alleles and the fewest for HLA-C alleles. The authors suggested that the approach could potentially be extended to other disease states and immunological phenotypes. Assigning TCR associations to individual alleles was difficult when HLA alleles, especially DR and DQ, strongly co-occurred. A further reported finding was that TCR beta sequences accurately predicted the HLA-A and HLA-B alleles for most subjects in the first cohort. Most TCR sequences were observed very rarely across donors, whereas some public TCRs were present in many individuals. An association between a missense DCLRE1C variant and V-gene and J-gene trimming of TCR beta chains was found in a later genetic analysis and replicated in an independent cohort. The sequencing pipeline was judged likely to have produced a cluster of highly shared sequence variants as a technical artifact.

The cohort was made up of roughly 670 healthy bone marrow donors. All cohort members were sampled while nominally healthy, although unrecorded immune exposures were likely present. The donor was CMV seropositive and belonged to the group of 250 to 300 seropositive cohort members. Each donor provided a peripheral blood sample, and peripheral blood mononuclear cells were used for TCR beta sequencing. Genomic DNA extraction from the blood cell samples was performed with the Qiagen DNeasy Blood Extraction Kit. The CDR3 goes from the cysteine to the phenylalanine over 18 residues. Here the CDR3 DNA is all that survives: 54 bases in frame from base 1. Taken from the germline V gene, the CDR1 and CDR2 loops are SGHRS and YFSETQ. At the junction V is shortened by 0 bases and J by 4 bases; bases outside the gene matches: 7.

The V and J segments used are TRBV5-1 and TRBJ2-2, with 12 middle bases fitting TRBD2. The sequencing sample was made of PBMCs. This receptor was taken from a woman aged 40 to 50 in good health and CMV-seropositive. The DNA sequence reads TGCGCCAGCAGCTTGGTCCCTAGCGGGGGGGCAGGCACCGGGGAGCTGTTTTTT. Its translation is CASSLVPSGGAGTGELFF.